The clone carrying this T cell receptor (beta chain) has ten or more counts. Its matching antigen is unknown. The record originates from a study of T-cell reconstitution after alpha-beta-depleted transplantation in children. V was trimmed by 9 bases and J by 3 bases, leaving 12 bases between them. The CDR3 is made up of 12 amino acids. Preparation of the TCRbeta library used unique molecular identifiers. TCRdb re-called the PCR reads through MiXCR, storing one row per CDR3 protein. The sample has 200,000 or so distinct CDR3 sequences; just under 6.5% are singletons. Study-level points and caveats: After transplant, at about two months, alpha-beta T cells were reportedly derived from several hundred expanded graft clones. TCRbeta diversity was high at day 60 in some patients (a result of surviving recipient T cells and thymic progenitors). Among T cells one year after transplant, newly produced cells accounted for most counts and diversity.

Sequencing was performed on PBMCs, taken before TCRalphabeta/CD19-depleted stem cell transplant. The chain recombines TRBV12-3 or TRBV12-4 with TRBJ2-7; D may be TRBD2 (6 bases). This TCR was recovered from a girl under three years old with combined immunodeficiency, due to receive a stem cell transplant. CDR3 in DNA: TGTGCCAGTGGGACTGTAAGCTACGAGCAGTACTTC. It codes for CASGTVSYEQYF.